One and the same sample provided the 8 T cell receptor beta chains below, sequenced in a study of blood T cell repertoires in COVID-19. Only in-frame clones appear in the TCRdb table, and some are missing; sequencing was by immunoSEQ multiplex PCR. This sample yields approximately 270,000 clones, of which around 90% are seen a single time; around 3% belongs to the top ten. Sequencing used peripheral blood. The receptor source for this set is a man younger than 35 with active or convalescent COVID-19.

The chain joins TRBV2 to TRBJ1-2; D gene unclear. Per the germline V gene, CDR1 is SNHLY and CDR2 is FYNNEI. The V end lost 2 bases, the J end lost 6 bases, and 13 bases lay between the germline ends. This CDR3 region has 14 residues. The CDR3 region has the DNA TGTGCCAGCAGTGAACTGCGGGTTGGGGATGGCTACACCTTC. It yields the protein CASSELRVGDGYTF.

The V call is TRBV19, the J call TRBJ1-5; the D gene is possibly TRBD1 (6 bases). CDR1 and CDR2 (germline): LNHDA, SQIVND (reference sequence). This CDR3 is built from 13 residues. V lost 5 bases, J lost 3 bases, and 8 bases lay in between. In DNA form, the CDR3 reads TGTGCCAGTAGTTGGGACAACAATCAGCCCCAGCATTTT. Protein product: CASSWDNNQPQHF.

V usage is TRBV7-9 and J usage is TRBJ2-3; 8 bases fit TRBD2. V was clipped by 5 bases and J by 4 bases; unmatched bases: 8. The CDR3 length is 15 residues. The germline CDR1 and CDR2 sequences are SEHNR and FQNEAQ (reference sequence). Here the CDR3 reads CASSNGLAGPDTQYF. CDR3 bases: TGTGCCAGCAGCAACGGACTAGCAGGGCCAGATACGCAGTATTTT.

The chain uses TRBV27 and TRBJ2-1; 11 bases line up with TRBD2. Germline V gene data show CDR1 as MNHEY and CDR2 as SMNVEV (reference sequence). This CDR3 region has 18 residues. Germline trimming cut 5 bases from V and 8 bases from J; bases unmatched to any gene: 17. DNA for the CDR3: TGTGCCAGCAGTAGTACAATTAGCGGGAGGGCCCGAGGGGATGAGCAGTTCTTC. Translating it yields CASSSTISGRARGDEQFF.

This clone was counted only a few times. The chain's CDR3 is CASGRGGGTEAFF. The CDR3 bases are TGTGCCAGCGGTCGAGGGGGGGGAACTGAAGCTTTCTTT. The V gene is TRBV19, the J gene TRBJ1-1; possibly TRBD1 for D (6 bases). CDR1 is LNHDA and CDR2 is SQIVND in the germline V gene (reference sequence). The V and J ends lost 9 bases and 5 bases respectively, with 16 bases between them. The CDR3 covers 13 residues.

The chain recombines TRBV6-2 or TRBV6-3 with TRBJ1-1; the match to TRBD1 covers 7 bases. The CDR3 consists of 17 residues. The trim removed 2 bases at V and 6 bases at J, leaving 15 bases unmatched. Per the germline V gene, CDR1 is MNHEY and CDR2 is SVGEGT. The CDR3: CASSYREGARRLAEAFF. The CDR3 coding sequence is TGTGCCAGCAGTTACCGGGAGGGGGCTAGACGGCTCGCTGAAGCTTTCTTT.

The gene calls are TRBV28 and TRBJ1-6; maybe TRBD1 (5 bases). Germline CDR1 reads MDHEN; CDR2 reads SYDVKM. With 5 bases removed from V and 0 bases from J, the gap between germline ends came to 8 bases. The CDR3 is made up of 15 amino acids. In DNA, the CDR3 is TGTGCCAGCAGTGACAGAGGCTCCTATAATTCACCCCTCCACTTT. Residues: CASSDRGSYNSPLHF.

CDR3 sequence (DNA): TGTGCCAGCAGCTTATCCGGGGGGCTGAATGAGCAGTTCTTC. It translates to CASSLSGGLNEQFF. J is TRBJ2-1 and V is TRBV7-3, with D possibly being TRBD2 (7 bases). The CDR3 has 14 residues. V lost 2 bases and J 7 bases, leaving 12 bases between the germline ends. Looked up from germline, CDR1 is SGHTA and CDR2 is FQGTGA.